This T cell receptor (beta chain) is from a study of cytomegalovirus exposure and HLA in healthy donors (dated 2017 in TCRdb). For the wider study: According to a later analysis, the 120 or so validation repertoires were produced on the same platform as the 666 repertoires of the first cohort. The study was designed to test whether signatures of past pathogen exposure could be identified by cataloging public T cell receptors. Besides the first cohort of around 670 subjects, a separate validation cohort made up of over 95 different subjects was used. The study combined high-throughput TCR immunosequencing, statistical association of individual TCRs with disease status, and machine learning to predict cytomegalovirus infection status.

As to this clone: Its antigen is currently not known. No base quality values were provided; no much bigger clone lies one nucleotide off.

General conclusions and limits of the study: Most TCR sequences were seen in very few donors, while some public TCRs were found in many individuals. In the study, 150 to 200 TCR beta chains were listed as associated with cytomegalovirus. The classifier was reported to diagnose cytomegalovirus status with high specificity and sensitivity in both the original and validation cohorts. Subsequent analysis determined that TCRs grouped into clusters in the first cohort also showed a tendency toward co-occurrence across the roughly 110 validation repertoires, and 94% of cluster scores exceeded 0. The validation cohort had no HLA typing available for a later analysis, so co-occurrence within that cohort was assessed over all 120 or so repertoires. The authors suggested that the approach could potentially be generalized to other disease states and immunological phenotypes. In vitro tests confirmed that a few of the cytomegalovirus-associated TCR beta chains recognize cytomegalovirus antigens.

The library was generated by the immunoSEQ multiplex PCR assay. Processing in the source paper ran as follows. A statistical classification framework was developed to diagnose cytomegalovirus status using the catalog of TCR beta chain sequences. TCRdb retrieved this table from immuneACCESS and kept in-frame rearrangements only. Not all clones are present; in checked studies, unresolved V genes account for under half, and no reason is known for the remainder. V, J and clone size are those of that table, while D and trimming were read from the DNA. Recorded for this sample are about 100,000 clones; around 95% of them occurred a single time. Jointly, the top ten make up roughly 0.66% of the sample. Trimming costs V 5 bases and J 4 bases, and their ends lie 14 bases apart. Based on the germline V gene, the CDR1 and CDR2 sequences are SGHTA and FQGNSA. Its CDR3 holds 14 amino acids, cysteine through phenylalanine. The kept DNA is CDR3 alone, 42 bases in frame from the first base.

The donors were included in the validation cohort of 100 to 150 subjects, a group kept apart from the roughly 700-subject first cohort. In this chain, TRBV7-2 is recombined with TRBJ1-1, with a tentative D gene TRBD1 over 5 matching bases. This clonotype originated in a woman aged 18-29 years in good health and CMV-seronegative. Sequencing was performed on PBMCs. The CDR3 protein is CASSQVQVGTEAFF. Read as DNA, the sequence is TGTGCCAGCAGCCAGGTACAGGTCGGCACTGAAGCTTTCTTT.